This TCR beta chain was sequenced in a study of T-cell memory formation after mild COVID-19. Study-wide background: TCR clusters were mostly confined to one donor each. Study-wide points: Among clones contracting day 15 to 85, CD4/CD8 was balanced, whereas later expanders leaned CD4+. Clones which contracted sat mainly in CM and EM if CD4+, and in EMRA if CD8+.

The CDR3 is 14 residues long. Germline V gene data show CDR1 as SGHTA and CDR2 as FQGTGA. Deletions cut 7 bases from V and 0 bases from J, with 12 bases between. 5'RACE primed from the constant segment yielded TCR alpha and TCR beta cDNA libraries bearing sample barcodes and UMIs. One entry per CDR3 protein, called by TCRdb with MiXCR from the 5' RACE reads. The data contain roughly 550,000 distinct CDR3 sequences, about 20% of them seen just once; the ten biggest clones take up approximately 12%. For this clonotype: Its antigen remains unidentified.

The material sequenced was PBMCs or a T cell subset sorted from them (not recorded which). This clonotype originated in an adult woman who had mild COVID-19 (a few samples of this study predate the infection). Cell type and time point are not known. The gene calls are TRBV7-3 and TRBJ1-1, with D maybe TRBD1 (5 bases). CDR3 region: CASKRTPLNTEAFF. The CDR3 DNA follows: TGTGCCAGCAAGAGGACACCTCTGAACACTGAAGCTTTCTTT.